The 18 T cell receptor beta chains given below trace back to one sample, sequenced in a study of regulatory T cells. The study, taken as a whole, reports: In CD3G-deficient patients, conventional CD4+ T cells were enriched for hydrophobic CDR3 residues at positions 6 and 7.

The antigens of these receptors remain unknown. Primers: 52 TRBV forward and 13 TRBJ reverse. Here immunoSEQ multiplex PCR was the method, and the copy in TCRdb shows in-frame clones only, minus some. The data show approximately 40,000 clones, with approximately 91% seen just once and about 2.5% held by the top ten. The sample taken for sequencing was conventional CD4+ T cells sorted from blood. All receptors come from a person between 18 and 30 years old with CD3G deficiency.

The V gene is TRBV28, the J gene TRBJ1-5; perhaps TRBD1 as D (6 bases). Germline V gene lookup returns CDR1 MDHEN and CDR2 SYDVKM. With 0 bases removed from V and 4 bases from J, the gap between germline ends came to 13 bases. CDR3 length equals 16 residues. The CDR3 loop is CASSLWGRGGNQPQHF. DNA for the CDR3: TGTGCCAGCAGTTTATGGGGCAGGGGAGGGAATCAGCCCCAGCATTTT.

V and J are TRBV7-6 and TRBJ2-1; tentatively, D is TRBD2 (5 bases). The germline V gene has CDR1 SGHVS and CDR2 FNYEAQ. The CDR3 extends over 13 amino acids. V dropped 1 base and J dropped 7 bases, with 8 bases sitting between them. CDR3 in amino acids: CASSLGLTNEQFF. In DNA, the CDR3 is TGTGCCAGCAGCTTAGGACTAACAAATGAGCAGTTCTTC.

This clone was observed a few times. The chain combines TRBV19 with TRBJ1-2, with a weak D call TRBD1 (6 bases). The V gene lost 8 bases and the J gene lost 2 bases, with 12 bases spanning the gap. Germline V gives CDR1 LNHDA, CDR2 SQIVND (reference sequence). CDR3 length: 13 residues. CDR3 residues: CASGRTENYGYTF. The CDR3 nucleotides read TGTGCCAGTGGGAGGACAGAGAACTATGGCTACACCTTC.

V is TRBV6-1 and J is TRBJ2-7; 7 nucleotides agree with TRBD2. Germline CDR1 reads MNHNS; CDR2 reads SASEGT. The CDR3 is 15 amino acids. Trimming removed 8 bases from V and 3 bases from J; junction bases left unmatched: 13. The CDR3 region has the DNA TGTGCCAGCGGGAATGGGGGAGGGTATTACTACGAGCAGTACTTC. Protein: CASGNGGGYYYEQYF.

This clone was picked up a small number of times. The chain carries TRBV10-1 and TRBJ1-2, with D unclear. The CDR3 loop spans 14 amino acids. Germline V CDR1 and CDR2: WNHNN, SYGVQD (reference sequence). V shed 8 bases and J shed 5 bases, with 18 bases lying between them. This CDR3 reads CASGVRLSAYGYTF. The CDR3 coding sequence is TGCGCCAGCGGGGTTCGCTTATCGGCATATGGCTACACCTTC.

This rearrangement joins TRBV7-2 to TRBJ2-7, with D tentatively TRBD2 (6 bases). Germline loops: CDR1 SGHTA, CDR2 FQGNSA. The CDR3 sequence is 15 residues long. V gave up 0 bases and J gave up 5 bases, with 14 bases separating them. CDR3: CASSLAERGWHEQYF. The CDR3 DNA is TGTGCCAGCAGCTTAGCTGAACGGGGGTGGCACGAGCAGTACTTC.

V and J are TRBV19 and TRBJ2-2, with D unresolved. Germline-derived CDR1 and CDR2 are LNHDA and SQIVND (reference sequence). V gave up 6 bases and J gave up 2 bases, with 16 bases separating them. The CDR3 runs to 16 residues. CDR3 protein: CASSFGRSTNTGELFF. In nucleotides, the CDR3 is TGTGCCAGTAGCTTCGGGCGATCTACCAACACCGGGGAGCTGTTTTTT.

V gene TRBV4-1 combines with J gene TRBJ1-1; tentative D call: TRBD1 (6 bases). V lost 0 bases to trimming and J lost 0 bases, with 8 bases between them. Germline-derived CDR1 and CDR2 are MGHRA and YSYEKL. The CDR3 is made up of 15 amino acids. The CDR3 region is CASSQEGAMNTEAFF. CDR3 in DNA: TGCGCCAGCAGCCAAGAGGGGGCAATGAACACTGAAGCTTTCTTT.

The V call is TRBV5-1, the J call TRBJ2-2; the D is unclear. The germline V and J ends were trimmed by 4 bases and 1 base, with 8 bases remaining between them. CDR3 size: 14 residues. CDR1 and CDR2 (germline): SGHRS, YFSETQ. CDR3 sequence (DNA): TGCGCCAGCAGCCGAGCCGAGAACACCGGGGAGCTGTTTTTT. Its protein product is CASSRAENTGELFF.

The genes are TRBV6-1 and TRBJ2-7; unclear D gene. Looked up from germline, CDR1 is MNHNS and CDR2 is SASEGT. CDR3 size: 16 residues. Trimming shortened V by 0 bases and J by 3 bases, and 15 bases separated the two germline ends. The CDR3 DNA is TGTGCCAGCAGTGAAGCGGTCCGGGCCTCGGGCTACGAGCAGTACTTC. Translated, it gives CASSEAVRASGYEQYF.

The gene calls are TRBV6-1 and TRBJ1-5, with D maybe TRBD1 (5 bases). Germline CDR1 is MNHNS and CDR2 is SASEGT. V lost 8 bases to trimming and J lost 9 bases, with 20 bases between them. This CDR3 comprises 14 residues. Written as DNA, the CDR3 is TGTGCCAGCGGGGCGGAAGGGAACCGGGGGCCCCAGCATTTT. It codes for CASGAEGNRGPQHF.

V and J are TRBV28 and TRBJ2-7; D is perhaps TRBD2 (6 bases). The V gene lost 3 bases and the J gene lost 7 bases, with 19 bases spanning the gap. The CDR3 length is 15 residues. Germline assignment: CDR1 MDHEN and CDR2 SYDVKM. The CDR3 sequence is CASSLVGSAVGEQYF. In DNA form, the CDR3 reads TGTGCCAGCAGTTTGGTCGGGAGTGCCGTGGGGGAGCAGTACTTC.

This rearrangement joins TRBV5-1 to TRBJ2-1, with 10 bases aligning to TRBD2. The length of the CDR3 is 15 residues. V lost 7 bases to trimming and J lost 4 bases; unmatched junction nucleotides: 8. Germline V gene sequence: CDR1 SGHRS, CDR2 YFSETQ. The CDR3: CASSVTSGYYNEQFF. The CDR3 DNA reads TGCGCCAGCTCTGTGACTAGCGGGTATTACAATGAGCAGTTCTTC.

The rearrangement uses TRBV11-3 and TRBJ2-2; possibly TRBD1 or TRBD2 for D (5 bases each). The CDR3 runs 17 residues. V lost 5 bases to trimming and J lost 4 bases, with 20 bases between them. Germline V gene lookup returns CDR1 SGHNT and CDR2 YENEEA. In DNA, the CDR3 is TGTGCCAGCAGCGTTTCCGGGGCCACCAAGGGCACCGGGGAGCTGTTTTTT. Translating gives CASSVSGATKGTGELFF. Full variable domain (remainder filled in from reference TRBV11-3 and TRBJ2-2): EAGVVQSPRYKIIEKKQPVAFWCNPISGHNTLYWYLQNLGQGPELLIRYENEEAVDDSQLPKDRFSAERLKGVDSTLKIQPAELGDSAVYLCASSVSGATKGTGELFFGEGSRLTVL.

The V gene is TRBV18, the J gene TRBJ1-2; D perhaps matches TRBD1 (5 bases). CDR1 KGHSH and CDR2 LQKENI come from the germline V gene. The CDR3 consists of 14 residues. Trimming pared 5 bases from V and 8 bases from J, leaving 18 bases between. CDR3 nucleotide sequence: TGTGCCAGCTCATCCGACCAGGGAAGAGGGGGCTACACCTTC. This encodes CASSSDQGRGGYTF.

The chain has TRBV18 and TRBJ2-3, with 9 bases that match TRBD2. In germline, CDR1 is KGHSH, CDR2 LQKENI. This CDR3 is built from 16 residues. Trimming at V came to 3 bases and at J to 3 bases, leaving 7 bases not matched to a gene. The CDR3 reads CASSPRISGRTDTQYF. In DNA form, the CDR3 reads TGTGCCAGCTCACCGCGAATTAGCGGGAGAACAGATACGCAGTATTTT.

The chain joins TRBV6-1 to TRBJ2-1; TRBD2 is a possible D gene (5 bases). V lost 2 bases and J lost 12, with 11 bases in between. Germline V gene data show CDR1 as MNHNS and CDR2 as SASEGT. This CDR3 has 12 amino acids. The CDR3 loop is CASSEPASRQFF. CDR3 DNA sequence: TGTGCCAGCAGTGAACCGGCTAGCCGGCAGTTCTTC.

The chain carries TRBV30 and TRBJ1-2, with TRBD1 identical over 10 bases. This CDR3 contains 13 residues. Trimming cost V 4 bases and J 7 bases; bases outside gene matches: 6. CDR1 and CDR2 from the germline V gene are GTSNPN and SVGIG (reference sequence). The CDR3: CAWTGTGAAGYTF. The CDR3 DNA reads TGTGCCTGGACCGGGACAGGGGCGGCTGGCTACACCTTC. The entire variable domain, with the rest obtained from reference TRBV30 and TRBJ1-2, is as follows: SQTIHQWPATLVQPVGSPLSLECTVEGTSNPNLYWYRQAAGRGLQLLFYSVGIGQISSEVPQNLSASRPQDRQFILSSKKLLLSDSGFYLCAWTGTGAAGYTFGSGTRLTVV.